The entry that follows covers one TCR beta chain sequence. Antigen specificity is unknown. The donors comprised healthy bone marrow donors. The study ran its PCR with 60 Vbeta and 13 Jbeta primers. Profiling relied on immunoSEQ multiplex PCR, and the TCRdb table lists in-frame clones only, not all of them. Of about 140,000 clones in the sample, roughly 76% were seen once. The junction had 8 bases not matched to a gene; V was cut back by 4 bases and J by 2 bases. The CDR3 is 16 residues long. Germline V gives CDR1 SGHRS, CDR2 YFSETQ. The record originates from a study of cytomegalovirus exposure and HLA in healthy donors. Study-wide results and limits: The study listed approximately 160 cytomegalovirus-associated TCR beta chains. The presence/absence work took it that sequencing depth was about the same across donors. Later work found most CMV-associated TCR beta chains apparently HLA-restricted.

The clonotype originates from a man aged 18 to 30 in good health and CMV-seronegative. Sample: PBMCs. The chain joins TRBV5-1 to TRBJ2-7, with 11 bases lining up with TRBD2. The CDR3, as DNA: TGCGCCAGCAGCCATATAGCGGGAGGGCCCGCCTACGAGCAGTACTTC. As protein: CASSHIAGGPAYEQYF.